The following is a T cell receptor (beta chain) sequence with its context. Its antigen is not identified. Germline is not matched at one junction end, which may reflect a read error. Germline CDR1 and CDR2: SQVTM and ANQGSEA. The CDR3 is made up of 16 amino acids. The data derive from a study of identical twins. A universal primer site was added by template switching, and unique molecular identifiers were carried by the cDNA. Using its own MiXCR run on the 5' RACE reads, TCRdb lists one record per CDR3 protein. The table includes under 300,000 distinct CDR3 sequences, 11% to 15% detected once. General study points: There is a chance that invariant MAIT and iNKT cells partially muddied zero-insertion analyses.

Input material: memory (CD45RO+) T cells sorted from blood. The clonotype was recovered from a woman aged 18-29 years in good health. The gene calls are TRBV29-1 and TRBJ2-3; TRBD2 aligns across 10 bases. In DNA form, the CDR3 reads TGCAGCGATGAAGATCGGCTAGCGGGAGTAGCAGATACGCAGTATTTT. Translating it yields CSDEDRLAGVADTQYF.